The 18 T cell receptor beta chains below all came from one sample that was sequenced in a study of T cell responses to AZD1222 COVID-19 vaccine. Clones were read by immunoSEQ multiplex PCR, and TCRdb kept only the in-frame ones, dropping some. In the table there are 120,000 to 150,000 clones, about 93% of which are singletons. The sample consisted of peripheral blood, taken on day 0 of AZD1222 vaccination. These receptor sequences come from an adult in good health.

The J gene is TRBJ2-5, the V gene TRBV2; 8 nucleotides agree with TRBD1. Germline trimming cut 6 bases from V and 5 bases from J; bases unmatched to any gene: 8. The CDR3 length is 14 residues. Per the germline V gene, CDR1 is SNHLY and CDR2 is FYNNEI. CDR3 protein: CASRFPGTGETQYF. CDR3 sequence (DNA): TGTGCCAGCAGGTTCCCGGGGACAGGCGAGACCCAGTACTTC.

The chain employs TRBV20-1 and TRBJ1-6, with D possibly matching TRBD1 (5 bases). Trimming took 3 bases from V and 14 from J, leaving 11 bases between them. Germline-derived CDR1 and CDR2 are DFQATT and SNEGSKA (reference sequence). The CDR3 loop spans 11 amino acids. CDR3 sequence reads: CSARGPGTLHF. DNA of the CDR3: TGCAGTGCTAGGGGACCGGGCACCCTCCACTTT.

This clone was detected once. The chain couples TRBV12-5 to TRBJ2-3; no firm D call. Trimming stripped 4 bases from V and 0 bases from J, with 5 bases between. From germline, CDR1 is LGHNT and CDR2 FRNRAP. The CDR3 length is 13 residues. The CDR3 reads CASGYGSTDTQYF. The CDR3 DNA sequence: TGTGCTAGTGGTTACGGGAGCACAGATACGCAGTATTTT.

The V and J genes are TRBV12-5 and TRBJ2-7; possibly TRBD2 for D (5 bases). This CDR3 has 13 amino acids. V was cut by 2 bases and J by 5 bases, with 10 bases left in between. In germline, CDR1 is LGHNT, CDR2 FRNRAP. The CDR3 DNA follows: TGTGCTAGTGGTTTGTCCCCGGAGGACGAGCAGTACTTC. Translation gives CASGLSPEDEQYF. The entire variable domain, with the rest obtained from reference TRBV12-5 and TRBJ2-7, is as follows: DARVTQTPRHKVTEMGQEVTMRCQPILGHNTVFWYRQTMMQGLELLAYFRNRAPLDDSGMPKDRFSAEMPDATLATLKIQPSEPRDSAVYFCASGLSPEDEQYFGPGTRLTVT.

The V gene is TRBV6-5, the J gene TRBJ2-1; 9 bases line up with TRBD2. The CDR3 consists of 14 residues. V lost 10 bases, J lost 6 bases, and 10 bases stayed unmatched. Per germline, CDR1 MNHEY and CDR2 SVGAGI. The CDR3 DNA follows: TGTGCCACCACCCGCGGGGGGGTAATCAATGAGCAGTTCTTC. Its protein is CATTRGGVINEQFF.

V is TRBV5-1 and J is TRBJ2-5, with TRBD2 as a possible D gene (6 bases). This CDR3 has 14 residues. The V end was cut by 4 bases, the J end by 3 bases, with 13 bases between. Germline V CDR1 and CDR2: SGHRS, YFSETQ. This CDR3 is CASSPEGRKETQYF. CDR3 coding DNA: TGCGCCAGCAGCCCGGAGGGGCGGAAAGAGACCCAGTACTTC.

The chain combines TRBV6-5 with TRBJ2-2; perhaps TRBD2 as D (6 bases). The V and J ends lost 2 bases and 3 bases respectively, with 13 bases between them. Germline CDR1 and CDR2: MNHEY and SVGAGI. This CDR3 has 16 residues. The CDR3 DNA reads TGTGCCAGCAGTTACGGCGGGTGGAGGGACACCGGGGAGCTGTTTTTT. Translated, it gives CASSYGGWRDTGELFF.

This sequence joins TRBV7-9 and TRBJ2-5; maybe TRBD2 (6 bases). Germline V gene data show CDR1 as SEHNR and CDR2 as FQNEAQ (reference sequence). This CDR3 has 16 amino acids. V was shortened by 7 bases and J by 1 base, with 19 bases between the two germline ends. The CDR3 nucleotides read TGTGCCAGCATCCTCCTCCGGGGGTACCCCCAAGAGACCCAGTACTTC. Translating gives CASILLRGYPQETQYF.

The chain uses TRBV25-1 and TRBJ1-1; possible D gene TRBD1, 5 bases. There are 13 residues in the CDR3. The V gene's germline CDR1 is MGHDK and CDR2 SYGVNS. With 4 bases removed from V and 4 bases from J, the gap between germline ends came to 10 bases. DNA of the CDR3: TGTGCCAGCAGTGGTCAGGGCGGCACTGAAGCTTTCTTT. Encoded protein: CASSGQGGTEAFF.

This rearrangement joins TRBV2 to TRBJ2-7; TRBD2 is a possible D gene (6 bases). V shed 6 bases and J shed 3 bases, with 12 bases lying between them. Germline loops: CDR1 SNHLY, CDR2 FYNNEI. CDR3 length equals 13 residues. CDR3 sequence reads: CASRGLASYEQYF. CDR3 bases: TGTGCCAGCAGGGGACTCGCGAGCTACGAGCAGTACTTC.

The chain uses TRBV29-1 and TRBJ2-1; no clear D gene. The length of the CDR3 is 11 residues. CDR1 is SQVTM, CDR2 ANQGSEA, per germline. V lost 5 bases and J lost 7, with 9 bases in between. CDR3 amino acids: CSVQTENEQFF. Written as DNA, the CDR3 is TGCAGCGTTCAGACTGAGAATGAGCAGTTCTTC.

Written as DNA, the CDR3 is TGTGCCAGCAGCTTGACAGGGGAAGACTACACCTTC. Amino acids: CASSLTGEDYTF. The chain combines TRBV7-9 with TRBJ1-2; TRBD1 matches at 8 bases. V shed 3 bases and J 10 bases; nucleotides not matched to a gene: 4. This CDR3 is built from 12 residues. Germline loops: CDR1 SEHNR, CDR2 FQNEAQ (reference sequence).

The V and J genes are TRBV27 and TRBJ1-1; the D is unclear. The V end was cut by 6 bases, the J end by 5 bases, with 16 bases between. Germline CDR1 is MNHEY and CDR2 is SMNVEV (reference sequence). CDR3 length: 14 residues. DNA for the CDR3: TGTGCCAGCAGCCGCAACTGGGCCGCTACTGAAGCTTTCTTT. It yields the protein CASSRNWAATEAFF.

The CDR3 protein is CASSSRFNYGYTF. The CDR3 region has the DNA TGTGCCAGCAGTTCCAGGTTCAACTATGGCTACACCTTC. J is TRBJ1-2 and V is TRBV6-2 or TRBV6-3; D call uncertain. Germline CDR1 and CDR2: MNHEY and SVGEGT. This CDR3 spans 13 amino acids. V dropped 4 bases and J dropped 2 bases, with 8 bases sitting between them.

The V and J genes are TRBV30 and TRBJ2-1; no firm D call. The germline V gene encodes CDR1 GTSNPN and CDR2 SVGIG (reference sequence). V lost 0 bases to trimming and J lost 10 bases, with 16 bases between them. The CDR3 has 14 amino acids. CDR3 in amino acids: CAWSVRPTDTEQFF. CDR3 nucleotide sequence: TGTGCCTGGAGTGTACGCCCCACGGATACAGAGCAGTTCTTC.

The J gene is TRBJ1-2, the V gene TRBV27; TRBD1 matches at 7 bases. CDR1 and CDR2 from the germline V gene are MNHEY and SMNVEV (reference sequence). This CDR3 is 12 amino acids long. V lost 5 bases and J lost 5; bases outside the gene matches: 2. The CDR3 loop reads CASSRQGYGYTF. The CDR3 region has the DNA TGTGCCAGCAGTAGACAGGGATATGGCTACACCTTC.

The chain links TRBV18 to TRBJ2-7; 7 bases match TRBD2. The CDR3 consists of 14 residues. Germline V lookup: CDR1 KGHSH, CDR2 LQKENI. Unmatched junction bases numbered 9, after V lost 3 bases and J lost 7 bases. CDR3 region: CASSPREVVGEQYF. DNA for the CDR3: TGTGCCAGCTCACCCCGGGAGGTAGTGGGGGAGCAGTACTTC. Full variable domain (outside the CDR3, taken from reference TRBV18 and TRBJ2-7): NAGVMQNPRHLVRRRGQEARLRCSPMKGHSHVYWYRQLPEEGLKFMVYLQKENIIDESGMPKERFSAEFPKEGPSILRIQQVVRGDSAAYFCASSPREVVGEQYFGPGTRLTVT.

The rearrangement links TRBV18 to TRBJ2-5; 12 nucleotides align to TRBD2. Unmatched junction bases numbered 12, after V lost 3 bases and J lost 1 base. Germline V gives CDR1 KGHSH, CDR2 LQKENI. The CDR3 extends over 19 amino acids. The CDR3 spells CASSPWTSGAQIPQETQYF. DNA of the CDR3: TGTGCCAGCTCACCCTGGACTAGCGGGGCCCAGATCCCCCAAGAGACCCAGTACTTC.